The rows below give T cell receptor beta chains drawn from one sample of a study of Ad26.COV2.S vaccination and SARS-CoV-2 variants. Data came from immunoSEQ multiplex PCR; TCRdb stores just in-frame clones and leaves some out. The table lists approximately 450,000 clones, 80% to 95% of them singletons. The starting material was peripheral blood, obtained in a trial of Ad26.COV2.S vaccine versus placebo. These TCRs come from a person aged 18 to 59 who received the Ad26.COV2.S COVID-19 vaccine or a placebo. Each CDR3 is given with its conserved first and last residue. The order of the fields is D gene, clone size, J gene, V gene, CDR3 protein, CDR3 DNA. D genes are given only for firm matches. Clone size is stated in some rows and not others, as once, few, many or a class when expanded.

>-|-|TRBJ2-5|TRBV6-2/TRBV6-3
CASSSSSDQETQYF
TGTGCCAGCAGTTCAAGTAGCGACCAAGAGACCCAGTACTTC
>TRBD2|-|TRBJ2-1|TRBV2
CASSATSGRNNEQFF
TGTGCCAGCAGTGCGACTAGCGGCCGAAACAATGAGCAGTTCTTC
>-|-|TRBJ2-3|TRBV9
CASSRDLRRADTQYF
TGTGCCAGCAGCCGGGACCTACGGCGCGCAGATACGCAGTATTTT
>TRBD1|-|TRBJ1-4|TRBV2
CASSQGARTNEKLFF
TGTGCCAGCAGTCAGGGGGCTAGGACTAATGAAAAACTGTTTTTT
>TRBD1|-|TRBJ1-1|TRBV7-6
CASSLRGPNTEAFF
TGTGCCAGCAGCTTAAGGGGGCCGAACACTGAAGCTTTCTTT
>-|-|TRBJ2-7|TRBV27
CASSFREGTLSSEQYF
TGTGCCAGCAGTTTTCGTGAGGGCACATTAAGTTCCGAGCAGTACTTC
>-|-|TRBJ2-7|TRBV4-1
CASSRIGAGNYEQYF
TGCGCCAGCAGCCGCATCGGAGCCGGCAACTACGAGCAGTACTTC
>TRBD1|-|TRBJ1-1|TRBV30
CAWSVGQQAFF
TGTGCCTGGAGTGTGGGACAGCAGGCTTTCTTT
>TRBD1|once|TRBJ1-1|TRBV25-1
CASWGQGAAEAFF
TGTGCCAGCTGGGGACAGGGGGCGGCTGAAGCTTTCTTT
>-|-|TRBJ1-1|TRBV12-3/TRBV12-4
CASSLAVGTEAFF
TGTGCCAGCAGTTTAGCTGTGGGTACTGAAGCTTTCTTT
>-|-|TRBJ2-7|TRBV4-1
CASSQVVGKNPPYEQYF
TGCGCCAGCAGCCAAGTTGTAGGGAAAAATCCCCCCTACGAGCAGTACTTC
>TRBD1|-|TRBJ1-5|TRBV29-1
CSVVIFGQGGNQPQHF
TGCAGCGTCGTAATATTTGGACAGGGAGGCAATCAGCCCCAGCATTTT
>-|-|TRBJ2-7|TRBV6-1
CASSESLIDRYYEQYF
TGTGCCAGCAGTGAAAGCCTAATCGACAGGTACTACGAGCAGTACTTC
>TRBD1|-|TRBJ1-2|TRBV7-8
CASSLGQVVDYTF
TGTGCCAGCAGCTTGGGACAGGTCGTAGACTACACCTTC
>-|-|TRBJ1-4|TRBV5-1
CASSRGNGRPPTNEKLFF
TGCGCCAGCAGCCGGGGAAATGGTAGGCCACCAACTAATGAAAAACTGTTTTTT
>-|-|TRBJ1-2|TRBV5-4
CASSPEGGFYGYTF
TGTGCCAGCAGCCCCGAAGGAGGGTTCTATGGCTACACCTTC
>TRBD2|-|TRBJ2-7|TRBV11-1
CASSPGLASGEQYF
TGTGCCAGCAGCCCCGGACTAGCATCGGGGGAGCAGTACTTC
>TRBD2|-|TRBJ2-7|TRBV6-5
CASSYSGGRARSEQYF
TGTGCCAGCAGTTACTCGGGCGGGAGGGCCAGGTCCGAGCAGTACTTC
>-|-|TRBJ2-7|TRBV10-1
CAIFLGHLTYEQYF
TGCGCCATCTTCCTGGGACATCTTACCTACGAGCAGTACTTC
>-|-|TRBJ1-2|TRBV7-2
CASSSVRSGVVLDGYTF
TGTGCCAGCAGCTCAGTACGGTCGGGCGTAGTTTTAGATGGCTACACCTTC
>-|-|TRBJ1-1|TRBV6-5
CASSYPGDTEAFF
TGTGCCAGCAGTTATCCGGGGGACACTGAAGCTTTCTTT
>-|-|TRBJ2-7|TRBV21-1
CASSKERIGSGSYEQYF
TGTGCCAGCAGCAAAGAGCGGATCGGGAGTGGTTCCTACGAGCAGTACTTC
>-|-|TRBJ2-7|TRBV15
CATSRDLSGSYSYEQYF
TGTGCCACCAGCAGAGATCTAAGCGGGTCCTACTCCTACGAGCAGTACTTC
>TRBD1|-|TRBJ2-5|TRBV6-2/TRBV6-3
CASSSPDRIGETQYF
TGTGCCAGCAGTTCCCCGGACAGGATTGGGGAGACCCAGTACTTC
>TRBD2|-|TRBJ2-1|TRBV9
CASSPTGTSGSIGNEQFF
TGTGCCAGCAGCCCAACCGGGACTAGCGGGAGTATAGGCAATGAGCAGTTCTTC
>-|-|TRBJ2-7|TRBV10-3
CAISGHPQGTNEQYF
TGTGCCATCAGTGGACATCCCCAAGGGACCAACGAGCAGTACTTC
>TRBD1|-|TRBJ2-7|TRBV27
CASSWTGLEEQYF
TGTGCCAGCAGTTGGACAGGCCTTGAGGAGCAGTACTTC
>-|-|TRBJ1-1|TRBV12-2
CASRLEKTGMNTEAFF
TGTGCAAGTCGCTTAGAGAAGACAGGGATGAACACTGAAGCTTTCTTT
>TRBD1|-|TRBJ1-1|TRBV2
CASRQGDRTNTEAFF
TGTGCCAGCAGGCAAGGGGACAGGACGAACACTGAAGCTTTCTTT
>-|-|TRBJ1-5|TRBV7-8
CASSLTPWTENSNQPQHF
TGTGCCAGCAGCTTAACGCCTTGGACAGAGAATAGCAATCAGCCCCAGCATTTT
>TRBD2|-|TRBJ2-1|TRBV7-2
CASSFFTSGRVDEQFF
TGTGCCAGCAGCTTCTTTACTAGCGGGAGGGTTGATGAGCAGTTCTTC
>TRBD1|-|TRBJ1-5|TRBV7-6
CASSLTTGDNQPQHF
TGTGCCAGCAGTTTAACTACAGGGGACAATCAGCCCCAGCATTTT
>TRBD2|-|TRBJ2-1|TRBV7-9
CASSLALAGGPQEQFF
TGTGCCAGCAGCCTGGCGCTAGCGGGAGGGCCGCAGGAGCAGTTCTTC
>TRBD1|-|TRBJ2-3|TRBV30
CAWRGTGWTDTQYF
TGTGCCTGGAGGGGGACAGGGTGGACAGATACGCAGTATTTT
>TRBD2|-|TRBJ2-2|TRBV4-3
CASSRGLAGGSGELFF
TGCGCCAGCAGCCGAGGACTAGCGGGAGGATCCGGGGAGCTGTTTTTT
>TRBD2|-|TRBJ2-7|TRBV7-9
CASSATALAGVYEQYF
TGTGCCAGCAGCGCCACCGCACTAGCGGGAGTGTACGAGCAGTACTTC
>TRBD2|-|TRBJ2-1|TRBV6-5
CASSYSGGRGFEQFF
TGTGCCAGCAGTTACTCAGGCGGGAGGGGCTTTGAGCAGTTCTTC
>-|once|TRBJ2-7|TRBV20-1
CSASRQGLSYEQYF
TGCAGTGCTAGTCGGCAGGGCCTCTCCTACGAGCAGTACTTC
>TRBD1|-|TRBJ2-1|TRBV6-4
CASSPGTGGGGEQFF
TGTGCCAGCAGTCCCGGGACAGGGGGCGGGGGTGAGCAGTTCTTC
>TRBD2|once|TRBJ2-7|TRBV27
CASSSRLAGDPYEQYF
TGTGCCAGCAGTTCTCGACTAGCGGGAGACCCCTACGAGCAGTACTTC
>TRBD2|-|TRBJ2-1|TRBV7-6
CASSSGLAGGGEQFF
TGTGCCAGCAGCTCCGGACTAGCGGGAGGGGGTGAGCAGTTCTTC
>-|-|TRBJ2-2|TRBV15
CATSSISGTENTGELFF
TGTGCCACCAGCAGTATATCCGGGACGGAGAACACCGGGGAGCTGTTTTTT
>TRBD2|once|TRBJ2-5|TRBV5-1
CASSLGLAEIQETQYF
TGCGCCAGCAGCTTGGGACTAGCGGAGATCCAAGAGACCCAGTACTTC
>-|-|TRBJ1-2|TRBV6-5
CASSYGPDYGYTF
TGTGCCAGCAGTTACGGGCCAGATTATGGCTACACCTTC
>-|-|TRBJ2-1|TRBV25-1
CASSELGGPSYEQFF
TGTGCCAGCAGTGAATTAGGAGGTCCGTCATATGAGCAGTTCTTC
>-|-|TRBJ2-1|TRBV7-9
CASSPPNEQFF
TGTGCCAGCAGCCCCCCCAATGAGCAGTTCTTC
>TRBD1|-|TRBJ2-7|TRBV18
CASSQPGTGAEQYF
TGTGCCAGCTCACAACCCGGGACAGGGGCCGAGCAGTACTTC
>-|-|TRBJ1-1|TRBV28
CASSSSARSHTEAFF
TGTGCCAGCAGTTCGTCGGCCCGAAGCCACACTGAAGCTTTCTTT
>TRBD2|-|TRBJ2-7|TRBV28
CASSRYGLAGNYEQYF
TGTGCCAGCAGCCGTTATGGACTAGCGGGGAACTACGAGCAGTACTTC